The 32 T cell receptor beta chains below all came from one sample that was sequenced in a study of cytomegalovirus exposure and HLA in healthy donors. The PCR had 60 Vbeta and 13 Jbeta primers. The assay was immunoSEQ multiplex PCR, and TCRdb's table has in-frame clones only and misses some. The top ten clones hold 8% to 10% of a sample with some 150,000 clones, about 80% of them seen once. Sequenced input: PBMCs. These receptors all stem from a man younger than 30 in good health and CMV-seropositive.

This clone was found once. The chain carries TRBV7-2 and TRBJ2-7; 7 bases fit TRBD1. V was pared by 5 bases and J by 6 bases, with 13 bases of the junction left unmatched. The CDR3 consists of 15 residues. Germline lookup yields CDR1 SGHTA and CDR2 FQGNSA. CDR3 bases: TGTGCCAGCAGCGTTATGGGACAGATCCTAGGCGAGCAGTACTTC. As protein: CASSVMGQILGEQYF.

The CDR3 sequence: CASSQGMNTEAFF. The CDR3 nucleotides are TGTGCCAGCAGCCAGGGAATGAACACTGAAGCTTTCTTT. The gene calls are TRBV7-6 and TRBJ1-1, with D maybe TRBD1 (5 bases). V gave up 5 bases and J gave up 0 bases, with 7 bases separating them. The CDR3 has 13 amino acids. Germline CDR1 SGHVS, CDR2 FNYEAQ.

The chain has TRBV4-3 and TRBJ2-7; D possibly corresponds to TRBD1 (6 bases). The CDR3 extends over 15 amino acids. V lost 0 bases and J 5 bases, leaving 14 bases between the germline ends. CDR1 LGHNA and CDR2 YSLEER come from the germline V gene. CDR3 DNA: TGCGCCAGCAGCCAAGAAGACAGGTCCCATGACGAGCAGTACTTC. It translates to CASSQEDRSHDEQYF.

This chain uses TRBV4-2 with TRBJ1-2; a possible D gene is TRBD1 (5 bases). The CDR3 has 15 amino acids. Trimming cost V 1 base and J 2 bases, with 11 bases left between them. CDR1 LGHNA and CDR2 YNFKEQ come from the germline V gene. This CDR3 is CASSQGPGRNYGYTF. The CDR3, as DNA: TGTGCCAGCAGCCAAGGGCCAGGGCGGAACTATGGCTACACCTTC.

This chain links TRBV4-1 with TRBJ2-5; 9 positions agree with TRBD1. Looked up from germline, CDR1 is MGHRA and CDR2 is YSYEKL. CDR3 size: 13 residues. Trimming removed 4 bases from V and 3 bases from J; junction bases left unmatched: 0. CDR3 sequence reads: CASSRQGEETQYF. CDR3 DNA sequence: TGCGCCAGCAGCCGACAGGGGGAAGAGACCCAGTACTTC.

Here the CDR3 reads CSAQGTSGYNEQFF. As DNA, the CDR3 is TGCAGCGCACAAGGGACTAGCGGATACAATGAGCAGTTCTTC. The chain has TRBV29-1 and TRBJ2-1; TRBD2 aligns across 11 bases. This CDR3 is 14 amino acids long. Germline V gives CDR1 SQVTM, CDR2 ANQGSEA. J lost 4 bases, V lost 7 bases, and 6 bases had no gene match.

This clone was detected a few times. The chain recombines TRBV9 with TRBJ2-1; 8 bases agree with TRBD2. This CDR3 region has 13 residues. V was clipped by 6 bases and J by 4 bases; unmatched bases: 3. Germline V gives CDR1 SGDLS, CDR2 YYNGEE. The CDR3 here is CASNLAGYNEQFF. The DNA for the CDR3 is TGTGCCAGCAACTTAGCGGGATACAATGAGCAGTTCTTC. Complete variable domain (other parts from reference TRBV9 and TRBJ2-1): DSGVTQTPKHLITATGQRVTLRCSPRSGDLSVYWYQQSLDQGLQFLIQYYNGEERAKGNILERFSAQQFPDLHSELNLSSLELGDSALYFCASNLAGYNEQFFGPGTRLTVL.

This sequence joins TRBV2 and TRBJ1-1; 7 bases map to TRBD1. The CDR3 sequence is 14 residues long. The V gene end was trimmed by 6 bases and the J gene end by 4 bases; junction bases not matched to a gene: 8. The germline V gene encodes CDR1 SNHLY and CDR2 FYNNEI. The CDR3 DNA reads TGTGCCAGCAGGGGACTTGAGGGGGCCACTGAAGCTTTCTTT. Translated: CASRGLEGATEAFF.

The chain joins TRBV6-1 to TRBJ1-1; 8 nucleotides match TRBD1. Germline V lookup: CDR1 MNHNS, CDR2 SASEGT. The V and J ends lost 9 bases and 4 bases, in that order; junction bases with no gene match: 10. The CDR3 runs to 14 residues. The CDR3 DNA sequence: TGTGCCAGTCAATCACAGGGGGATGGCACTGAAGCTTTCTTT. This sequence encodes CASQSQGDGTEAFF.

This clone was observed a single time. V usage is TRBV28 and J usage is TRBJ2-4, with TRBD1 matching 9 bases. V dropped 6 bases and J dropped 0; count of bases not matched to a gene: 12. Germline CDR1 is MDHEN and CDR2 is SYDVKM. CDR3 length: 18 amino acids. Written as DNA, the CDR3 is TGTGCCAGCAGGGGGACCGGGACAGGGTTTCTAGCCAAAAACATTCAGTACTTC. It is translated as CASRGTGTGFLAKNIQYF.

This clone was counted once. One end of the junction is discordant with germline, which a read error may explain. The genes are TRBV12-5 and TRBJ1-2, with TRBD1 matching 7 bases. The V gene's germline CDR1 is LGHNT and CDR2 FRNRAP. CDR3 length equals 11 residues. CDR3 nucleotides: TGTGCTAGTGGTTCCGGACAGGCAAGCTCCTTC. Translated, it gives CASGSGQASSF.

This clone was picked up one time. V gene TRBV10-1 combines with J gene TRBJ2-1, with TRBD2 matching over 8 bases. CDR1 and CDR2 from the germline V gene are WNHNN and SYGVQD (reference sequence). CDR3 length: 15 amino acids. J lost 7 bases, V lost 3 bases, and 8 bases had no gene match. The CDR3 reads CASSEAGDSGNEQFF. The CDR3 DNA follows: TGCGCCAGCAGTGAAGCGGGAGATAGTGGTAATGAGCAGTTCTTC.

This clone showed up just once. The V gene is TRBV10-2, the J gene TRBJ1-1, with 10 bases that match TRBD1. CDR3 length: 14 amino acids. Per germline, CDR1 WSHSY and CDR2 SAAADI. The V segment lost 5 bases and the J segment 4 bases; nucleotides outside the gene matches: 4. CDR3 in amino acids: CASSRQGAGTEAFF. DNA for the CDR3: TGCGCCAGCAGTCGACAGGGGGCAGGCACTGAAGCTTTCTTT.

The chain joins TRBV7-9 to TRBJ2-1; a possible D gene is TRBD2 (7 bases). CDR1 SEHNR and CDR2 FQNEAQ come from the germline V gene (reference sequence). This CDR3 has 18 residues. Between the trimmed V and J ends, which lost 5 bases and 10 bases, there was a span of 30 bases. In DNA form, the CDR3 reads TGTGCCAGCAGCACGTTAACAGGGCGGGAGATTTCATGGGAGGAGCAGTTCTTC. The encoded protein is CASSTLTGREISWEEQFF.

The gene calls are TRBV7-8 and TRBJ2-2; weak D call: TRBD2 (5 bases). The germline V gene encodes CDR1 SGHVS and CDR2 FQNEAQ. There are 13 residues in the CDR3. Trimming stripped 5 bases from V and 3 bases from J, with 7 bases between. CDR3 bases: TGTGCCAGCAGCACGAGGGACACCGGGGAGCTGTTTTTT. As protein: CASSTRDTGELFF.

V usage is TRBV7-9 and J usage is TRBJ1-1; a possible D gene is TRBD1 (6 bases). The ends were cut back, 3 bases at V and 3 bases at J, with 11 bases in the middle. CDR3 size: 14 residues. Germline values: CDR1 SEHNR, CDR2 FQNEAQ (reference sequence). The CDR3 DNA follows: TGTGCCAGCAGCTTGGGGGCGCGGGACACTGAAGCTTTCTTT. This codes for CASSLGARDTEAFF.

The chain is built from TRBV6-4 and TRBJ1-2; no clear D. This CDR3 comprises 13 residues. Trimming pared 2 bases from V and 4 bases from J, leaving 8 bases between. Germline CDR1 reads MRHNA; CDR2 reads SNTAGT. The CDR3 region is CASSDGSGYGYTF. The CDR3, as DNA: TGTGCCAGCAGTGACGGTTCGGGCTATGGCTACACCTTC.

V and J are TRBV27 and TRBJ2-2; the match to TRBD1 covers 7 bases. Germline V gene lookup returns CDR1 MNHEY and CDR2 SMNVEV (reference sequence). With 6 bases clipped from V and 4 bases from J, the junction kept 2 bases outside the gene matches. The CDR3 totals 13 residues. The CDR3 loop reads CASSAGGTGELFF. CDR3 DNA sequence: TGTGCCAGCAGCGCAGGGGGCACCGGGGAGCTGTTTTTT.

The chain couples TRBV25-1 to TRBJ2-5; a possible D gene is TRBD1 (6 bases). Judging by the DNA end, TRBJ2-7 fits better; the J call may be wrong. CDR1 is MGHDK and CDR2 is SYGVNS in the germline V gene. The CDR3 length is 14 residues. In DNA form, the CDR3 reads TGTGCCAGCACCGGGGACATCGGTACCTACGAGCAGTACTTC. It specifies CASTGDIGTYEQYF.

The table lists this clone with a few counts. In DNA form, the CDR3 reads TGTGCCAGCAGCTTAGGGATGAGGTCGAACACTGAAGCTTTCTTT. It yields the protein CASSLGMRSNTEAFF. This rearrangement joins TRBV13 to TRBJ1-1; D not resolved. Trimming took off 0 bases at V and 1 base at J, with 9 bases between the two ends. Germline values: CDR1 PRHDT, CDR2 FYEKMQ (reference sequence). CDR3 length: 15 amino acids.

The CDR3 DNA follows: TGTGCCAGCAGTTTAAGGGCTAGCGGCTACAATGAGCAGTTCTTC. This sequence encodes CASSLRASGYNEQFF. The chain recombines TRBV27 with TRBJ2-1, with 7 bases matching TRBD2. The germline V gene encodes CDR1 MNHEY and CDR2 SMNVEV (reference sequence). V trimming: 2 bases; J trimming: 3 bases; junction bases outside the gene matches: 4. CDR3 length equals 15 residues.

The table lists this clone with a few counts. The V call is TRBV10-3, the J call TRBJ2-3; 13 bases fit TRBD2. The ends lost 3 bases at V and 2 bases at J; junction bases unmatched: 2. CDR1 and CDR2 (germline): ENHRY, SYGVKD. The CDR3 has 16 residues. In DNA form, the CDR3 reads TGTGCCATCAGTGACGGACTAGCGGGGGTCACAGATACGCAGTATTTT. Translated, it gives CAISDGLAGVTDTQYF.

The genes are TRBV10-3 and TRBJ1-1; 10 positions match TRBD1. The germline gives CDR1 ENHRY, CDR2 SYGVKD. V lost 10 bases to trimming and J lost 2 bases; unmatched junction nucleotides: 7. The length of the CDR3 is 14 residues. CDR3 protein: CATGQGLRNTEAFF. The CDR3 bases are TGTGCCACGGGACAGGGGCTACGTAACACTGAAGCTTTCTTT.

For the CDR3, the DNA is TGCAGCGTTGTCGGGACAGCAACCTACGAGCAGTACTTC. Residues: CSVVGTATYEQYF. The gene calls are TRBV29-1 and TRBJ2-7; TRBD1 aligns across 7 bases. This CDR3 comprises 13 residues. Germline CDR1 and CDR2: SQVTM and ANQGSEA. V trimming: 4 bases; J trimming: 2 bases; junction bases outside the gene matches: 5.

This clone was recorded once. This chain connects TRBV29-1 to TRBJ1-4; a possible D gene is TRBD1 (6 bases). CDR3 size: 14 residues. Germline V gene lookup returns CDR1 SQVTM and CDR2 ANQGSEA. V was pared by 8 bases and J by 0 bases, with 13 bases between. The CDR3 DNA sequence: TGCAGCATCCAGGGGTCGGCAACTAATGAAAAACTGTTTTTT. Translation: CSIQGSATNEKLFF.

The chain employs TRBV18 and TRBJ1-2; D not certain. Per germline, CDR1 KGHSH and CDR2 LQKENI. CDR3 size: 12 residues. Deletions cut 0 bases from V and 3 bases from J, with 2 bases between. The CDR3 region is CASSPPDYGYTF. The CDR3 bases are TGTGCCAGCTCACCACCCGACTATGGCTACACCTTC.

This sequence joins TRBV4-1 and TRBJ2-6; D is possibly TRBD1 (6 bases). The CDR3 is 19 amino acids. Germline V gene lookup returns CDR1 MGHRA and CDR2 YSYEKL. The V end lost 1 base, the J end lost 0 bases, and 16 bases lay between the germline ends. CDR3 sequence reads: CASSQGMRGSSSGANVLTF. In nucleotides, the CDR3 is TGCGCCAGCAGCCAAGGAATGAGGGGGTCAAGCTCTGGGGCCAACGTCCTGACTTTC.

The V gene is TRBV5-1, the J gene TRBJ1-1; 11 bases match TRBD1. J lost 5 bases, V lost 3 bases, and 6 bases had no gene match. The CDR3 length is 15 residues. The germline CDR1 and CDR2 sequences are SGHRS and YFSETQ. This chain's CDR3 is CASSYGQGARTEAFF. The CDR3 DNA reads TGCGCCAGCAGCTACGGACAGGGGGCTCGAACTGAAGCTTTCTTT.

A single count supports this clone. V is TRBV30 and J is TRBJ2-1, with no clear D. The germline V gene has CDR1 GTSNPN and CDR2 SVGIG (reference sequence). The CDR3 has 12 residues. Trimming took 3 bases from V and 7 from J, leaving 10 bases between them. The CDR3 here is CAWSRGRNEQFF. As DNA, the CDR3 is TGTGCCTGGAGCCGAGGAAGAAATGAGCAGTTCTTC. Full variable domain (missing parts from reference TRBV30 and TRBJ2-1): SQTIHQWPATLVQPVGSPLSLECTVEGTSNPNLYWYRQAAGRGLQLLFYSVGIGQISSEVPQNLSASRPQDRQFILSSKKLLLSDSGFYLCAWSRGRNEQFFGPGTRLTVL.

V is TRBV2 and J is TRBJ1-6; 10 bases map to TRBD1. The CDR3 is made up of 15 amino acids. The junction had 6 bases not matched to a gene; V was cut back by 6 bases and J by 7 bases. In germline, CDR1 is SNHLY, CDR2 FYNNEI. The chain's CDR3 is CASRRDRGYNSPLHF. The CDR3 nucleotides are TGTGCCAGCAGGAGGGACAGGGGTTACAATTCACCCCTCCACTTT.

The chain recombines TRBV19 with TRBJ1-5; the D is unclear. The CDR3 length is 15 residues. The germline gives CDR1 LNHDA, CDR2 SQIVND (reference sequence). Trimming pared 4 bases from V and 3 bases from J, leaving 13 bases between. CDR3 protein: CASSNPPPYNQPQHF. The CDR3 DNA reads TGTGCCAGTAGTAATCCCCCCCCGTACAATCAGCCCCAGCATTTT. The complete variable domain, with remaining parts taken from reference TRBV19 and TRBJ1-5, reads DGGITQSPKYLFRKEGQNVTLSCEQNLNHDAMYWYRQDPGQGLRLIYYSQIVNDFQKGDIAEGYSVSREKKESFPLTVTSAQKNPTAFYLCASSNPPPYNQPQHFGDGTRLSIL.

Written as DNA, the CDR3 is TGTGCCAGTAGCCTTAGGACTAGTCTCAATGAGCAGTTCTTC. Translating it yields CASSLRTSLNEQFF. The J gene is TRBJ2-1, the V gene TRBV19, with 7 bases matching TRBD2. Germline-derived CDR1 and CDR2 are LNHDA and SQIVND (reference sequence). Losses at the gene ends were 6 bases for V and 6 bases for J; bases not matched to a gene: 8. The CDR3 is 14 amino acids.